The 12 T cell receptor beta chains below come from one sample, sequenced in a study of beta chain features in type 1 diabetes. Sequenced material consisted of expressed TCRB transcripts (all of the isolated RNA was reverse transcribed). Sequenced by immunoSEQ multiplex PCR; TCRdb stores in-frame clones only, minus some. This table has around 310,000 clones, roughly 11% appearing once. Sequenced input: naive CD4+ T cells from blood. The receptors were gathered from a woman in her 30s in good health.

A few counts support this clone. The chain uses TRBV18 and TRBJ1-1; no definite D call. Germline V gives CDR1 KGHSH, CDR2 LQKENI. The CDR3 totals 14 residues. V was cut by 0 bases and J by 5 bases, with 10 bases left in between. The CDR3, as DNA: TGTGCCAGCTCACCACCGGGGAGGCGGACTGAAGCTTTCTTT. The encoded protein is CASSPPGRRTEAFF.

The chain employs TRBV30 and TRBJ1-1; TRBD1 aligns across 8 bases. The CDR3 has 16 amino acids. The germline CDR1 and CDR2 sequences are GTSNPN and SVGIG (reference sequence). V dropped 2 bases and J dropped 1; count of bases not matched to a gene: 9. The CDR3 loop reads CAWSPPDRGWNTEAFF. CDR3 DNA sequence: TGTGCCTGGAGTCCACCCGACAGGGGCTGGAACACTGAAGCTTTCTTT.

This clone was detected a few times. The CDR3 DNA follows: TGTGCCAGTAGTACCAACCGACTAACATCCAATGAGCAGTTCTTC. Residues: CASSTNRLTSNEQFF. The V and J genes are TRBV19 and TRBJ2-1; TRBD2 is a possible D gene (5 bases). V shed 4 bases and J shed 6 bases, with 16 bases lying between them. From germline, CDR1 is LNHDA and CDR2 SQIVND (reference sequence). This CDR3 has 15 residues.

On this clone itself: A read error may account for a junction end that differs from germline. J is TRBJ2-2 and V is TRBV7-3, with TRBD2 identical over 7 bases. The germline V gene encodes CDR1 SGHTA and CDR2 FQGTGA. The CDR3 length is 15 residues. CDR3 sequence: CASSLTSVRTGELFF. The DNA for the CDR3 is TGTGCCAGCAGCCTAACTAGCGTTCGTACCGGGGAGCTGTTTTTT. Drawing the rest from reference TRBV7-3 and TRBJ2-2, the complete variable domain is GAGVSQTPSNKVTEKGKYVELRCDPISGHTALYWYRQSLGQGPEFLIYFQGTGAADDSGLPNDRFFAVRPEGSVSTLKIQRTERGDSAVYLCASSLTSVRTGELFFGEGSRLTVL.

This chain connects TRBV7-2 to TRBJ1-2, with 9 nucleotides matching TRBD1. The CDR3 runs 15 residues. Germline trimming cut 1 base from V and 4 bases from J; bases unmatched to any gene: 4. Germline V lookup: CDR1 SGHTA, CDR2 FQGNSA. CDR3: CASSLGDRVGYGYTF. The CDR3 nucleotides read TGTGCCAGCAGCTTAGGGGACAGGGTTGGCTATGGCTACACCTTC.

This rearrangement joins TRBV18 to TRBJ2-7; 8 nucleotides agree with TRBD1. Germline V lookup: CDR1 KGHSH, CDR2 LQKENI. The CDR3 length is 14 residues. The trim removed 3 bases at V and 5 bases at J, leaving 6 bases unmatched. CDR3 DNA sequence: TGTGCCAGCTCACCTGGGACAGGAGAGGACGAGCAGTACTTC. Its protein is CASSPGTGEDEQYF.

This clone has more than one count but fewer than ten. The CDR3 DNA sequence: TGTGCCTGGAGTCTCCCTAGCGGGAGCTACAATGAGCAGTTCTTC. This encodes CAWSLPSGSYNEQFF. V and J are TRBV30 and TRBJ2-1; 10 nucleotides agree with TRBD2. From germline, CDR1 is GTSNPN and CDR2 SVGIG (reference sequence). Trimming cost V 2 bases and J 3 bases; bases outside gene matches: 4. The CDR3 loop spans 15 amino acids.

The chain recombines TRBV7-2 with TRBJ2-7; 9 bases are a match to TRBD2. Germline assignment: CDR1 SGHTA and CDR2 FQGNSA. The junction had 6 bases not matched to a gene; V was cut back by 3 bases and J by 6 bases. This CDR3 has 14 amino acids. The CDR3 DNA sequence: TGTGCCAGCAGCTTGTTGGCTAGCGGGGTCGAGCAGTACTTC. Translating gives CASSLLASGVEQYF.

J is TRBJ2-1 and V is TRBV28; 7 nucleotides agree with TRBD1. Looked up from germline, CDR1 is MDHEN and CDR2 is SYDVKM. This CDR3 spans 17 amino acids. The J segment lost 5 bases and the V segment lost 5 bases, leaving 15 bases of the junction unmatched. The CDR3 spells CASSPPPTGKKDNEQFF. In DNA form, the CDR3 reads TGTGCCAGCAGTCCCCCACCGACAGGGAAGAAGGACAATGAGCAGTTCTTC.

This clone was detected a few times. The rearrangement links TRBV5-6 to TRBJ2-7, with 7 bases lining up with TRBD1. This CDR3 region has 14 residues. J gave up 2 bases and V 1 base, and 3 bases lay outside the gene matches. The V gene's germline CDR1 is SGHDT and CDR2 YYEEEE. CDR3 DNA sequence: TGTGCCAGCAGCTTGTTAGGGGGCGCCTACGAGCAGTACTTC. Its protein is CASSLLGGAYEQYF.

This clone was seen a handful of times. The rearrangement joins TRBV29-1 to TRBJ2-5; D is perhaps TRBD2 (6 bases). From germline, CDR1 is SQVTM and CDR2 ANQGSEA. V was shortened by 4 bases and J by 8 bases, with 20 bases between the two germline ends. This CDR3 region has 14 residues. The CDR3 nucleotides read TGCAGCGTTGCGGCCGCGGAGGGAGGTGAAACCCAGTACTTC. It translates to CSVAAAEGGETQYF.

This clone has a handful of counts. The same CDR3 arises from other DNA sequences in this sample as well. This chain uses TRBV9 with TRBJ1-1; tentatively, D is TRBD1 (6 bases). From germline, CDR1 is SGDLS and CDR2 YYNGEE. The CDR3 sequence is 13 residues long. V was cut by 0 bases and J by 3 bases, with 6 bases left in between. This CDR3 reads CASSVEGDTEAFF. CDR3 bases: TGTGCCAGCAGCGTAGAGGGGGACACTGAAGCTTTCTTT.